This TCR beta chain was sequenced in a study of blood T cell repertoires in COVID-19. The germline gives CDR1 SQVTM, CDR2 ANQGSEA. The CDR3 totals 12 residues. The V gene end was trimmed by 3 bases and the J gene end by 9 bases; junction bases not matched to a gene: 6. The data were produced by immunoSEQ multiplex PCR, yet TCRdb's version contains in-frame clones alone and is incomplete. The repertoire has over 250,000 clones, nearly 90% of them found once; the top ten carry approximately 1%. The TCR originated in a woman in her twenties or thirties who had recovered from COVID-19. Material: PBMCs or T cells enriched from blood (not recorded which). The chain combines TRBV29-1 with TRBJ2-5, with 8 bases that match TRBD1. CDR3 region: CSVEGQGAPQYF. In nucleotides, the CDR3 is TGCAGCGTTGAGGGGCAGGGGGCTCCCCAGTACTTC.